One sample yielded the 9 T cell receptor beta chains listed below, sequenced in a study of control samples from healthy donors and cancer patients. The data were produced by immunoSEQ multiplex PCR, yet TCRdb's version contains in-frame clones alone and is incomplete. The table records over 80,000 clones, around 80% of them present only once. The source material was blood. Receptors were obtained from a woman aged 30 to 39 in good health.

In its sample, this clone was seen a few times. The genes are TRBV27 and TRBJ1-4; 8 bases align to TRBD1. With 3 bases clipped from V and 12 bases from J, the junction kept 6 bases outside the gene matches. CDR1 is MNHEY, CDR2 SMNVEV, per germline (reference sequence). CDR3 length equals 13 residues. CDR3: CASSFQDRDELFF. CDR3 nucleotides: TGTGCCAGCAGTTTCCAGGACAGGGATGAACTGTTTTTT.

This clone has just a few counts. The chain is built from TRBV4-1 and TRBJ2-7; perhaps TRBD1 as D (5 bases). Germline V gene lookup returns CDR1 MGHRA and CDR2 YSYEKL. V lost 4 bases and J 3 bases, leaving 16 bases between the germline ends. The CDR3 sequence is 15 residues long. CDR3: CASSRSQGRFYEQYF. CDR3 DNA: TGCGCCAGCAGCCGGTCGCAGGGTCGATTCTACGAGCAGTACTTC.

Only a few counts were recorded for this clone. The chain joins TRBV30 to TRBJ1-1, with D possibly matching TRBD1 (5 bases). Germline-derived CDR1 and CDR2 are GTSNPN and SVGIG (reference sequence). Trimming took off 2 bases at V and 11 bases at J, with 15 bases between the two ends. The length of the CDR3 is 12 residues. The chain's CDR3 is CAWSSLGRTAFF. The CDR3 bases are TGTGCCTGGAGTAGTTTGGGGCGAACGGCTTTCTTT.

The chain combines TRBV30 with TRBJ1-3; D perhaps matches TRBD1 (6 bases). Looked up from germline, CDR1 is GTSNPN and CDR2 is SVGIG (reference sequence). V gave up 4 bases and J gave up 0 bases, with 7 bases separating them. The CDR3 has 13 amino acids. CDR3 nucleotides: TGTGCCTGGACAGGGGACTCTGGAAACACCATATATTTT. It specifies CAWTGDSGNTIYF. Supplemented by reference TRBV30 and TRBJ1-3, the full variable domain reads SQTIHQWPATLVQPVGSPLSLECTVEGTSNPNLYWYRQAAGRGLQLLFYSVGIGQISSEVPQNLSASRPQDRQFILSSKKLLLSDSGFYLCAWTGDSGNTIYFGEGSWLTVV.

This chain connects TRBV4-3 to TRBJ1-2, with no clear D. This CDR3 spans 14 amino acids. V lost 3 bases to trimming and J lost 2 bases, with 10 bases between them. CDR1 is LGHNA, CDR2 YSLEER, per germline. This chain's CDR3 is CASSQANSNYGYTF. CDR3 in DNA: TGCGCCAGCAGCCAGGCGAACAGCAACTATGGCTACACCTTC.

This sequence joins TRBV19 and TRBJ1-1, with D unclear. V was shortened by 10 bases and J by 11 bases, with 20 bases between the two germline ends. The CDR3 totals 12 residues. Germline V gives CDR1 LNHDA, CDR2 SQIVND (reference sequence). CDR3 residues: CATSPSNIMAFF. The CDR3 DNA reads as TGTGCCACTTCACCGAGTAATATAATGGCTTTCTTT.

This clone has just one count. CDR3 loop: CASTRDRGFGANVLTF. CDR3 nucleotide sequence: TGTGCCAGTACCCGGGACAGGGGTTTTGGGGCCAACGTCCTGACTTTC. The V call is TRBV19, the J call TRBJ2-6, with TRBD1 matching 10 bases. The germline CDR1 and CDR2 sequences are LNHDA and SQIVND (reference sequence). CDR3 length: 16 amino acids. The ends lost 7 bases at V and 3 bases at J; junction bases unmatched: 6. Full variable domain (remainder filled in from reference TRBV19 and TRBJ2-6): DGGITQSPKYLFRKEGQNVTLSCEQNLNHDAMYWYRQDPGQGLRLIYYSQIVNDFQKGDIAEGYSVSREKKESFPLTVTSAQKNPTAFYLCASTRDRGFGANVLTFGAGSRLTVL.

The chain links TRBV6-5 to TRBJ1-6; 8 nucleotides align to TRBD1. CDR1 MNHEY and CDR2 SVGAGI come from the germline V gene. The CDR3 has 14 amino acids. V shed 5 bases and J 9 bases; nucleotides not matched to a gene: 6. Here the CDR3 reads CASSRGQGGSPLHF. The CDR3, as DNA: TGTGCCAGCAGTCGAGGACAGGGCGGTTCACCCCTCCACTTT.

The chain couples TRBV6-2 or TRBV6-3 to TRBJ1-5, with D perhaps matching TRBD1 (5 bases). The CDR3 totals 17 residues. Germline V gives CDR1 MNHEY, CDR2 SVGEGT. V lost 6 bases and J 2 bases, leaving 20 bases between the germline ends. The DNA for the CDR3 is TGTGCCAGCAGCTTCAACCGGGGTCAAGGGGGCAATCAGCCCCAGCATTTT. Its protein is CASSFNRGQGGNQPQHF.